The 27 T cell receptor beta chains below were found in one sample sequenced in a study of blood T cells in healthy people across ages. Primed by a sample-barcoded 5' primer and a J-beta primer mix, a second PCR proceeded for about 6 to 11 cycles. TCRdb recomputed calls from the 5' RACE reads with MiXCR, one row per CDR3 protein. The table has about 570,000 distinct CDR3 sequences, about 28% seen once; the top ten hold about 3.9%. The data were also submitted as part of a second study, on T cells of mothers and their children.

Sequencing used blood. The receptors were gathered from a boy aged 2-15 years in good health.

This clonotype showed up just a few times. The chain combines TRBV12-3 or TRBV12-4 with TRBJ2-3, with D tentatively TRBD1 (5 bases). V dropped 3 bases and J dropped 11 bases, with 9 bases sitting between them. This CDR3 is built from 11 residues. CDR3 nucleotide sequence: TGTGCCAGCAGTTTGGGGCAAGAGCAGTATTTT. Translated, it gives CASSLGQEQYF.

This clonotype has just a few counts. This rearrangement joins TRBV29-1 to TRBJ2-5; D possibly corresponds to TRBD1 (5 bases). CDR1 and CDR2 (germline): SQVTM, ANQGSEA. CDR3 length: 12 residues. V lost 8 bases and J lost 2, with 12 bases in between. The CDR3 region has the DNA TGCAGCTGGGGCGCAGGTCAAGAGACCCAGTACTTC. It encodes CSWGAGQETQYF. Variable domain in full (rest from reference TRBV29-1 and TRBJ2-5): SAVISQKPSRDICQRGTSLTIQCQVDSQVTMMFWYRQQPGQSLTLIATANQGSEATYESGFVIDKFPISRPNLTFSTLTVSNMSPEDSSIYLCSWGAGQETQYFGPGTRLLVL.

This sequence joins TRBV25-1 and TRBJ1-1; D is unclear. V was pared by 1 base and J by 5 bases, with 14 bases between. CDR1 and CDR2 from the germline V gene are MGHDK and SYGVNS. This CDR3 spans 15 amino acids. The CDR3 sequence: CASSELKGSWTEAFF. The CDR3 nucleotides are TGTGCCAGCAGTGAATTGAAAGGCAGCTGGACTGAAGCTTTCTTT.

This clonotype turned up a few times. The chain joins TRBV20-1 to TRBJ1-2; D is unresolved. V was clipped by 6 bases and J by 7 bases, with 18 bases between them. Germline V gives CDR1 DFQATT, CDR2 SNEGSKA (reference sequence). The CDR3 covers 13 residues. The CDR3, as DNA: TGCAGTGCCTCAGGCACCCCGGAGAGTGGCTACACCTTC. It specifies CSASGTPESGYTF.

In its sample, this clonotype was seen a few times. This chain links TRBV5-1 with TRBJ1-2, with D tentatively TRBD1 (5 bases). The germline gives CDR1 SGHRS, CDR2 YFSETQ. The CDR3 extends over 17 amino acids. Trimming shortened V by 4 bases and J by 4 bases, and 23 bases separated the two germline ends. This chain's CDR3 is CASSLTPETARGYGYTF. CDR3 in DNA: TGCGCCAGCAGCCTAACCCCAGAGACCGCGAGGGGCTATGGCTACACCTTC.

There are a few counts of this clonotype. The gene calls are TRBV29-1 and TRBJ2-7; the D gene is possibly TRBD1 (6 bases). CDR1 is SQVTM, CDR2 ANQGSEA, per germline. The CDR3 contains 14 residues. Trimming removed 4 bases from V and 1 base from J, with 14 bases in between. CDR3 residues: CSVVGQGNSYEQYF. The CDR3 DNA reads as TGCAGCGTTGTTGGGCAGGGGAATTCCTACGAGCAGTACTTC.

The chain uses TRBV20-1 and TRBJ1-5, with D unresolved. Germline V gene sequence: CDR1 DFQATT, CDR2 SNEGSKA (reference sequence). The CDR3 is 13 amino acids. V was cut by 3 bases and J by 0 bases, with 6 bases left in between. CDR3 sequence reads: CSASEYSNQPQHF. CDR3 nucleotides: TGCAGTGCTAGCGAGTATAGCAATCAGCCCCAGCATTTT.

The chain combines TRBV21-1 with TRBJ1-4; TRBD1 was called by the table and not checked on the DNA. TRBV21-1 corresponds to a pseudogene. CDR3 length: 12 residues. For the CDR3, the DNA is TGTGCCGGCAGCAAAAGGACAGAACGGTGGTTTTTT. Translating gives CAGSKRTERWFF.

This clonotype was counted between two and nine times. The gene calls are TRBV12-3 or TRBV12-4 and TRBJ1-5; D is possibly TRBD1 (5 bases). This CDR3 region has 15 residues. Deletions cut 6 bases from V and 0 bases from J, with 12 bases between. The CDR3 protein is CASSDQGSSNQPQHF. The CDR3 nucleotides are TGTGCCAGCAGCGACCAGGGTAGTAGCAATCAGCCCCAGCATTTT.

This clonotype was detected only a few times. This chain links TRBV14 with TRBJ1-2; 9 bases align to TRBD1. V dropped 0 bases and J dropped 6; count of bases not matched to a gene: 5. The CDR3 has 15 residues. CDR1 is SGHDN, CDR2 FVKESK, per germline. CDR3 sequence: CASSQDLNRGHGYTF. The CDR3 bases are TGTGCCAGCAGCCAAGATTTAAACAGGGGGCATGGCTACACCTTC.

The rearrangement uses TRBV6-5 and TRBJ2-1; 8 bases line up with TRBD2. The CDR3 runs 13 residues. Germline CDR1 is MNHEY and CDR2 is SVGAGI. V dropped 10 bases and J dropped 8; count of bases not matched to a gene: 10. CDR3 region: CATGTSGSDEQFF. Here the CDR3 DNA reads TGTGCCACGGGGACCAGCGGGAGTGATGAGCAGTTCTTC.

This sequence joins TRBV12-3 or TRBV12-4 and TRBJ1-5; D is uncertain. Trimming cost V 1 base and J 4 bases, with 11 bases left between them. CDR3 length: 15 residues. CDR3 region: CASSLGFRGNQPQHF. The CDR3 DNA reads TGTGCCAGCAGTTTAGGTTTCCGGGGTAATCAGCCCCAGCATTTT.

V and J are TRBV28 and TRBJ1-3; D may be TRBD1 (6 bases). The length of the CDR3 is 15 residues. CDR1 MDHEN and CDR2 SYDVKM come from the germline V gene. Trimming stripped 2 bases from V and 4 bases from J, with 12 bases between. CDR3 protein: CASSLTGLLGNTIYF. DNA for the CDR3: TGTGCCAGCAGTTTAACAGGGCTGCTCGGAAACACCATATATTTT.

A remark on this clonotype: Mismatch with germline at one junction end may stem from a read error. V usage is TRBV6-1 and J usage is TRBJ1-2; D unclear. The CDR3 is 13 amino acids. Germline CDR1 and CDR2: MNHNS and SASEGT. The CDR3 coding sequence is TGTGCCAGCAGTGAAGGGATAAACTACGGCTACACCTTC. Protein sequence: CASSEGINYGYTF.

This chain uses TRBV20-1 with TRBJ2-4; 7 nucleotides line up with TRBD1. This CDR3 spans 13 amino acids. Germline values: CDR1 DFQATT, CDR2 SNEGSKA (reference sequence). J lost 6 bases, V lost 3 bases, and 5 bases had no gene match. The CDR3 is CSASGTALNIQYF. The CDR3 DNA follows: TGCAGTGCTAGTGGGACAGCCTTAAACATTCAGTACTTC.

The chain employs TRBV20-1 and TRBJ2-7, with D perhaps given as TRBD1 or TRBD2 (5 bases each). Trimming pared 0 bases from V and 3 bases from J, leaving 15 bases between. This CDR3 spans 15 amino acids. Germline assignment: CDR1 DFQATT and CDR2 SNEGSKA (reference sequence). CDR3 sequence reads: CSARDRFGTDYEQYF. CDR3 nucleotide sequence: TGCAGTGCTAGAGATCGTTTCGGGACGGACTACGAGCAGTACTTC.

This chain uses TRBV20-1 with TRBJ2-4; TRBD2 aligns across 7 bases. Germline V gene sequence: CDR1 DFQATT, CDR2 SNEGSKA (reference sequence). V was clipped by 1 base and J by 2 bases; unmatched bases: 8. The CDR3 is 16 residues long. For the CDR3, the DNA is TGCAGTGCTAGAGCGGTACTAGCGACTTCCAAAAACATTCAGTACTTC. It codes for CSARAVLATSKNIQYF.

This chain links TRBV6-1 with TRBJ2-4, with TRBD2 as a possible D gene (5 bases). The CDR3 consists of 12 residues. Trimming shortened V by 2 bases and J by 7 bases, and 6 bases separated the two germline ends. In germline, CDR1 is MNHNS, CDR2 SASEGT. CDR3 bases: TGTGCCAGCAGTGAATCGGGGAACATTCAGTACTTC. Amino acid sequence: CASSESGNIQYF.

The rearrangement links TRBV12-3 or TRBV12-4 to TRBJ2-7; D uncertain. There are 12 residues in the CDR3. V lost 5 bases, J lost 2 bases, and 7 bases lay in between. This CDR3 reads CASSTNTYEQYF. CDR3 nucleotides: TGTGCCAGCAGTACGAATACCTACGAGCAGTACTTC.

This clonotype has just a few counts. The V gene is TRBV7-2, the J gene TRBJ2-4; maybe TRBD2 (6 bases). V was shortened by 5 bases and J by 11 bases, with 31 bases between the two germline ends. Germline V gene sequence: CDR1 SGHTA, CDR2 FQGNSA. The CDR3 runs 18 residues. This chain's CDR3 is CASSIAPLRTTVPGVQYF. CDR3 DNA sequence: TGTGCCAGCAGCATCGCTCCACTTAGGACTACAGTCCCAGGCGTTCAGTACTTC.

The genes are TRBV20-1 and TRBJ2-2, with D perhaps matching TRBD2 (6 bases). Germline-derived CDR1 and CDR2 are DFQATT and SNEGSKA (reference sequence). The CDR3 covers 15 residues. V lost 3 bases and J lost 2, with 13 bases in between. The CDR3 sequence is CSARLGGANTGELFF. The CDR3 DNA sequence: TGCAGTGCTAGGCTCGGAGGGGCCAACACCGGGGAGCTGTTTTTT.

The chain has TRBV5-1 and TRBJ1-1; the D gene is possibly TRBD1 (6 bases). This CDR3 region has 16 residues. V shed 5 bases and J shed 3 bases, with 20 bases lying between them. Germline V gives CDR1 SGHRS, CDR2 YFSETQ. This chain's CDR3 is CASRLRSGGADTEAFF. The CDR3 bases are TGCGCCAGCAGGTTAAGGTCTGGGGGCGCGGACACTGAAGCTTTCTTT.

This clonotype has just a few counts. The chain has TRBV6-5 and TRBJ2-3, with a possible D match to TRBD1 (5 bases). Between the trimmed V and J ends, which lost 2 bases and 6 bases, there was a span of 6 bases. Germline V lookup: CDR1 MNHEY, CDR2 SVGAGI. The CDR3 is 12 amino acids. CDR3 DNA: TGTGCCAGCAGTTACCAGGGCGATACGCAGTATTTT. This gives the protein CASSYQGDTQYF.

This sequence joins TRBV7-2 and TRBJ2-5; 8 nucleotides line up with TRBD2. V was pared by 0 bases and J by 6 bases, with 12 bases of the junction left unmatched. The germline gives CDR1 SGHTA, CDR2 FQGNSA. CDR3 length equals 17 residues. The CDR3 loop reads CASSLAVLTGGPKTQYF. CDR3 in DNA: TGTGCCAGCAGCTTAGCGGTCTTAACGGGAGGGCCTAAGACCCAGTACTTC.

CDR3 nucleotide sequence: TGCAGTGCTAGAGGCGGGAGTGAGCAGTTCTTC. It translates to CSARGGSEQFF. The rearrangement links TRBV20-1 to TRBJ2-5, with TRBD2 identical over 7 bases. The better agreement between TRBJ2-1 and the DNA end casts doubt on the J call. Looked up from germline, CDR1 is DFQATT and CDR2 is SNEGSKA (reference sequence). The CDR3 runs 11 residues.

This chain joins TRBV20-1 and TRBJ2-3; TRBD1 matches 9 bases. This CDR3 has 12 amino acids. The V segment lost 5 bases and the J segment 7 bases; nucleotides outside the gene matches: 4. CDR1 and CDR2 (germline): DFQATT, SNEGSKA (reference sequence). The CDR3 reads CSAYRGRNTQYF. CDR3 bases: TGCAGTGCTTACAGGGGGCGAAATACGCAGTATTTT.

The chain uses TRBV19 and TRBJ2-2; D is tentatively TRBD1 or TRBD2 (6 bases each). V was shortened by 5 bases and J by 6 bases, with 16 bases between the two germline ends. CDR1 is LNHDA, CDR2 SQIVND, per germline (reference sequence). CDR3 length: 15 amino acids. The chain's CDR3 is CASSPQGGRAGELFF. The CDR3 DNA is TGTGCCAGTAGTCCGCAAGGGGGGCGTGCCGGGGAGCTGTTTTTT.